These 29 T cell receptor beta chains originate from one sample sequenced in a study of siplizumab effects on memory and regulatory T cells. Profiling relied on immunoSEQ multiplex PCR, and the TCRdb table lists in-frame clones only, not all of them. The table includes roughly 60,000 clones, approximately 96% detected once. The source material was naive CD8+ T cells sorted from blood. The source is a human donor in good health.

This chain uses TRBV7-9 with TRBJ2-7; D uncertain. The V end lost 1 base, the J end lost 1 base, and 11 bases lay between the germline ends. CDR3 size: 15 residues. Looked up from germline, CDR1 is SEHNR and CDR2 is FQNEAQ (reference sequence). The CDR3 DNA reads as TGTGCCAGCAGCTTAGTCCCGACTGGTTCCTACGAGCAGTACTTC. It encodes CASSLVPTGSYEQYF.

This chain uses TRBV19 with TRBJ1-4; D perhaps matches TRBD1 (6 bases). This CDR3 has 14 residues. With 2 bases removed from V and 6 bases from J, the gap between germline ends came to 10 bases. Germline V gene data show CDR1 as LNHDA and CDR2 as SQIVND (reference sequence). Written as DNA, the CDR3 is TGTGCCAGTAGTATATCGGCAGGGGATGAAAAACTGTTTTTT. It codes for CASSISAGDEKLFF. Filled out from reference TRBV19 and TRBJ1-4, the complete variable domain reads DGGITQSPKYLFRKEGQNVTLSCEQNLNHDAMYWYRQDPGQGLRLIYYSQIVNDFQKGDIAEGYSVSREKKESFPLTVTSAQKNPTAFYLCASSISAGDEKLFFGSGTQLSVL.

The chain carries TRBV7-9 and TRBJ2-1, with D hard to call. CDR3 length equals 12 residues. The V and J ends lost 4 bases and 5 bases respectively, with 6 bases between them. Germline V gene data show CDR1 as SEHNR and CDR2 as FQNEAQ (reference sequence). The CDR3 DNA is TGTGCCAGCAGCTCACTCGACAATGAGCAGTTCTTC. It translates to CASSSLDNEQFF.

The V gene is TRBV10-2, the J gene TRBJ1-1; D not resolved. This CDR3 comprises 11 residues. Germline lookup yields CDR1 WSHSY and CDR2 SAAADI. V lost 7 bases, J lost 4 bases, and 7 bases lay in between. The CDR3 spells CASNFGTEAFF. The CDR3 coding sequence is TGCGCCAGCAACTTCGGCACTGAAGCTTTCTTT.

The V gene is TRBV27, the J gene TRBJ2-1, with D maybe TRBD1 (6 bases). V shed 7 bases and J shed 4 bases, with 14 bases lying between them. The CDR3 length is 14 residues. The germline V gene has CDR1 MNHEY and CDR2 SMNVEV (reference sequence). CDR3 sequence (DNA): TGTGCCAGCACCCTAGGGGGTCAATACAATGAGCAGTTCTTC. Protein product: CASTLGGQYNEQFF.

J is TRBJ2-3 and V is TRBV29-1, with D possibly matching TRBD1 (5 bases). This CDR3 comprises 14 residues. Trimming cost V 4 bases and J 2 bases, with 13 bases left between them. Germline V lookup: CDR1 SQVTM, CDR2 ANQGSEA. CDR3: CSVGGQNPTDTQYF. The CDR3 DNA follows: TGCAGCGTTGGAGGACAAAACCCCACAGATACGCAGTATTTT.

The chain uses TRBV27 and TRBJ2-1; 12 bases are shared with TRBD2. The CDR3 has 19 residues. Germline CDR1 is MNHEY and CDR2 is SMNVEV (reference sequence). V shed 4 bases and J 4 bases; nucleotides not matched to a gene: 14. The CDR3 coding sequence is TGTGCCAGCAGTTCCCTCCCTAGCGGGGGGGCAGGGAGGTACAATGAGCAGTTCTTC. Its protein product is CASSSLPSGGAGRYNEQFF.

The chain uses TRBV27 and TRBJ2-3; 7 bases are shared with TRBD2. CDR1 MNHEY and CDR2 SMNVEV come from the germline V gene (reference sequence). Unmatched junction bases numbered 7, after V lost 5 bases and J lost 2 bases. There are 15 residues in the CDR3. The CDR3 region has the DNA TGTGCCAGCAGTAGGTCCGGGGGGTTCACAGATACGCAGTATTTT. The encoded protein is CASSRSGGFTDTQYF.

The chain joins TRBV30 to TRBJ2-3; 12 bases fit TRBD2. Trimming cost V 3 bases and J 3 bases; bases outside gene matches: 4. This CDR3 has 15 residues. CDR1 GTSNPN and CDR2 SVGIG come from the germline V gene (reference sequence). Here the CDR3 reads CAWRELAGGTDTQYF. DNA of the CDR3: TGTGCCTGGAGAGAACTAGCGGGGGGAACAGATACGCAGTATTTT.

The V and J genes are TRBV5-4 and TRBJ2-3; D is uncertain. The CDR3 sequence is 14 residues long. Germline-derived CDR1 and CDR2 are SGHNT and YYREEE (reference sequence). Trimming took 0 bases from V and 2 from J, leaving 7 bases between them. This chain's CDR3 is CASSLVGFTDTQYF. The CDR3, as DNA: TGTGCCAGCAGCTTGGTGGGATTCACAGATACGCAGTATTTT.

V gene TRBV4-2 combines with J gene TRBJ1-3, with 8 bases aligning to TRBD1. J was trimmed by 8 bases and V by 4 bases; bases with no gene match: 13. Per germline, CDR1 LGHNA and CDR2 YNFKEQ. The CDR3 covers 16 residues. The DNA for the CDR3 is TGTGCCAGCAGCCCGGCGCCGGGACAGGCATTAGACACCATATATTTT. It codes for CASSPAPGQALDTIYF.

V gene TRBV27 combines with J gene TRBJ2-1; D is ambiguous. This CDR3 contains 13 residues. V was trimmed by 5 bases and J by 0 bases, leaving 5 bases between them. Germline V CDR1 and CDR2: MNHEY, SMNVEV (reference sequence). DNA of the CDR3: TGTGCCAGCAGTCCCCACTCCTACAATGAGCAGTTCTTC. Amino acid sequence: CASSPHSYNEQFF.

V is TRBV27 and J is TRBJ2-7, with D perhaps matching TRBD1 (5 bases). V dropped 4 bases and J dropped 5 bases, with 18 bases sitting between them. This CDR3 region has 15 residues. Germline assignment: CDR1 MNHEY and CDR2 SMNVEV (reference sequence). Written as DNA, the CDR3 is TGTGCCAGCAGTTCAACAGGAAACCCCAACGACGAGCAGTACTTC. This codes for CASSSTGNPNDEQYF.

The chain's CDR3 is CASSLVGQANEQFF. The CDR3 DNA sequence: TGTGCCAGCAGCTTAGTAGGGCAGGCCAATGAGCAGTTCTTC. The rearrangement uses TRBV7-6 and TRBJ2-1, with no clear D. The germline V gene has CDR1 SGHVS and CDR2 FNYEAQ. The CDR3 is made up of 14 amino acids. Between the trimmed V and J ends, which lost 1 base and 6 bases, there was a span of 10 bases.

V gene TRBV19 combines with J gene TRBJ1-2; D gene uncertain. This CDR3 contains 14 residues. Germline V gene data show CDR1 as LNHDA and CDR2 as SQIVND (reference sequence). Trimming stripped 6 bases from V and 4 bases from J, with 15 bases between. The CDR3 sequence is CASSDGLLGYGYTF. CDR3 coding DNA: TGTGCCAGTAGCGACGGCCTGCTCGGCTATGGCTACACCTTC.

J is TRBJ2-3 and V is TRBV5-6; 12 nucleotides align to TRBD1. Germline loops: CDR1 SGHDT, CDR2 YYEEEE. The CDR3 is 19 amino acids. Germline trimming cut 3 bases from V and 3 bases from J; bases unmatched to any gene: 14. The CDR3 reads CASSSPGTGGGGATDTQYF. The CDR3 nucleotides read TGTGCCAGCAGCTCCCCCGGGACAGGGGGCGGGGGGGCAACAGATACGCAGTATTTT. Using reference TRBV5-6 and TRBJ2-3 for the parts outside the CDR3, the full variable domain is DAGVTQSPTHLIKTRGQQVTLRCSPKSGHDTVSWYQQALGQGPQFIFQYYEEEERQRGNFPDRFSGHQFPNYSSELNVNALLLGDSALYLCASSSPGTGGGGATDTQYFGPGTRLTVL.

V usage is TRBV19 and J usage is TRBJ2-3; no definite D call. The germline V and J ends were trimmed by 7 bases and 1 base, with 12 bases remaining between them. Germline CDR1 LNHDA, CDR2 SQIVND (reference sequence). CDR3 length: 14 residues. The CDR3 coding sequence is TGTGCCAGTACCCCTTACCCAGGCACAGATACGCAGTATTTT. Translating gives CASTPYPGTDTQYF.

CDR3 in DNA: TGTGCCAGCAGCCTACCGGGACAGGGCTACGAGCAGTACTTC. It specifies CASSLPGQGYEQYF. The rearrangement joins TRBV5-4 to TRBJ2-7; TRBD1 matches at 9 bases. Germline V gene sequence: CDR1 SGHNT, CDR2 YYREEE (reference sequence). The CDR3 spans 14 residues. The junction had 5 bases not matched to a gene; V was cut back by 4 bases and J by 3 bases. Filled out from reference TRBV5-4 and TRBJ2-7, the complete variable domain reads ETGVTQSPTHLIKTRGQQVTLRCSSQSGHNTVSWYQQALGQGPQFIFQYYREEENGRGNFPPRFSGLQFPNYSSELNVNALELDDSALYLCASSLPGQGYEQYFGPGTRLTVT.

The rearrangement uses TRBV5-5 and TRBJ1-2, with D tentatively TRBD1 (5 bases). The CDR3 loop spans 15 amino acids. Germline-derived CDR1 and CDR2 are SGHKS and YYEKEE (reference sequence). V lost 5 bases and J 4 bases, leaving 18 bases between the germline ends. Here the CDR3 DNA reads TGTGCCAGCAGACCAGGACTAGGGGTCCGCTATGGCTACACCTTC. This encodes CASRPGLGVRYGYTF.

The rearrangement uses TRBV4-3 and TRBJ2-5, with 9 bases fitting TRBD2. The closer fit of TRBJ2-7 to the DNA end suggests the J call may be wrong. This CDR3 contains 16 residues. Germline V gene data show CDR1 as LGHNA and CDR2 as YSLEER. The CDR3 DNA reads TGCGCCAGCAGCCAAGATCCTAGCGGGATCTCCTACGAGCAGTACTTC. Translating gives CASSQDPSGISYEQYF.

The chain employs TRBV25-1 and TRBJ1-2, with 8 positions matching TRBD1. This CDR3 has 13 residues. The germline V gene encodes CDR1 MGHDK and CDR2 SYGVNS. Trimming at V came to 7 bases and at J to 8 bases, leaving 9 bases not matched to a gene. CDR3 coding DNA: TGTGCCAGCACCCTCGGACAGGGTGGGGGCTACACCTTC. This codes for CASTLGQGGGYTF.

The chain is built from TRBV4-1 and TRBJ1-1; no clear D. The ends were cut back, 0 bases at V and 0 bases at J, with 5 bases in the middle. In germline, CDR1 is MGHRA, CDR2 YSYEKL. The CDR3 runs to 14 residues. CDR3 amino acids: CASSQDPVNTEAFF. The CDR3 DNA reads as TGCGCCAGCAGCCAAGACCCTGTGAACACTGAAGCTTTCTTT.

This rearrangement joins TRBV10-3 to TRBJ2-7, with 7 bases matching TRBD1. Germline assignment: CDR1 ENHRY and CDR2 SYGVKD. The CDR3 is 14 amino acids. J was trimmed by 1 base and V by 7 bases; bases with no gene match: 7. The CDR3 region is CAITSGTVSYEQYF. The CDR3 bases are TGTGCCATCACATCCGGGACAGTTTCCTACGAGCAGTACTTC.

The chain has TRBV7-9 and TRBJ1-2, with TRBD1 identical over 9 bases. The trim removed 5 bases at V and 4 bases at J, leaving 11 bases unmatched. The CDR3 length is 16 residues. CDR1 is SEHNR, CDR2 FQNEAQ, per germline (reference sequence). CDR3 sequence: CASSPPGTGSVYGYTF. Here the CDR3 DNA reads TGTGCCAGCAGCCCACCCGGGACAGGGTCCGTCTATGGCTACACCTTC.

The CDR3 DNA sequence: TGTGCCAGCGACCCCTACCCGGCGGGGGGGCCTAATGAGCAGTTCTTC. Translation gives CASDPYPAGGPNEQFF. The gene calls are TRBV28 and TRBJ2-1; TRBD2 agrees at 9 bases. The germline gives CDR1 MDHEN, CDR2 SYDVKM. V lost 8 bases and J lost 7; bases outside the gene matches: 15. This CDR3 contains 16 residues.

CDR3 sequence (DNA): TGTGCCAGCAGCTTCGGACAAGGGGAGGGCAATCAGCCCCAGCATTTT. This sequence encodes CASSFGQGEGNQPQHF. The V call is TRBV7-9, the J call TRBJ1-5; D might be TRBD1 (5 bases). Germline V CDR1 and CDR2: SEHNR, FQNEAQ (reference sequence). Trimming shortened V by 3 bases and J by 2 bases, and 14 bases separated the two germline ends. This CDR3 region has 16 residues. Combining the CDR3 with reference TRBV7-9 and TRBJ1-5 gives the whole variable domain DTGVSQNPRHKITKRGQNVTFRCDPISEHNRLYWYRQTLGQGPEFLTYFQNEAQLEKSRLLSDRFSAERPKGSFSTLEIQRTEQGDSAMYLCASSFGQGEGNQPQHFGDGTRLSIL.

The chain uses TRBV5-5 and TRBJ2-2; possibly TRBD1 for D (6 bases). V was trimmed by 4 bases and J by 0 bases, leaving 10 bases between them. Germline values: CDR1 SGHKS, CDR2 YYEKEE (reference sequence). CDR3 size: 15 residues. The CDR3 DNA follows: TGTGCCAGCAGCAACGGACAGACGAACACCGGGGAGCTGTTTTTT. The encoded protein is CASSNGQTNTGELFF.

The rearrangement joins TRBV2 to TRBJ1-1; 10 positions match TRBD1. The germline V gene has CDR1 SNHLY and CDR2 FYNNEI. The V gene end was trimmed by 7 bases and the J gene end by 3 bases; junction bases not matched to a gene: 5. The CDR3 is made up of 14 amino acids. The CDR3 sequence: CASMRGQGYTEAFF. Here the CDR3 DNA reads TGTGCCAGCATGAGGGGACAGGGGTACACTGAAGCTTTCTTT.

CDR3 nucleotides: TGTGCCAGCAGCTCTAGCGAGGACTACAATGAGCAGTTCTTC. Translation gives CASSSSEDYNEQFF. The chain recombines TRBV5-6 with TRBJ2-1, with D perhaps TRBD2 (6 bases). CDR3 length equals 14 residues. The germline CDR1 and CDR2 sequences are SGHDT and YYEEEE. V gave up 3 bases and J gave up 3 bases, with 10 bases separating them.